This TCR beta chain appears in the sequencing data of a study of CD8 T cells in Susac syndrome. TEMRA cells were FACS-enriched, with CD8+ and CD4+ T cells isolated negatively. Reverse transcription of roughly 0.5 to 1 ug RNA was carried out with random hexamers. The immunoSEQ assay covered 54 Vbeta and 13 Jbeta segments for CDR3. One entry per CDR3 protein, called by TCRdb with MiXCR from the immunoSEQ multiplex PCR reads. The table has 140,000 to 150,000 distinct CDR3 sequences, around 94% seen once; the top ten hold roughly 0.083%. Germline CDR1 LGHDT, CDR2 YNNKEL (reference sequence). V lost 3 bases to trimming and J lost 8 bases; unmatched junction nucleotides: 3. The CDR3 has 12 amino acids.

This sequence joins TRBV3-1 and TRBJ1-1; 7 bases line up with TRBD1. The source material was CD4+ T cells from PBMCs. The sequence came from a human donor in good health. The CDR3 nucleotides are TGTGCCAGCAGCCAGGGGACAGCGGAAGCTTTCTTT. Protein product: CASSQGTAEAFF.